This is a list of T cell receptor beta chains from one sample in a study of blood T cell repertoires in COVID-19. TCRdb's copy holds only in-frame clones and misses some; the assay was immunoSEQ multiplex PCR. The sample holds about 170,000 clones, 80% to 85% seen once. The sequencing sample was made of peripheral blood. The receptors shown here come from a man in his 70s with active or convalescent COVID-19. Each CDR3 is given with its conserved first and last residue. D genes are given only for firm matches. Clone size is not always given. Where it is, it says once, few, many or a class for expanded clones.

abundance: -
d_gene: TRBD2
v_gene: TRBV7-2
j_gene: TRBJ2-1
CDR3aa: CASSSKGSGSATYNEQFF
CDR3nt: TGTGCCAGCAGCTCCAAGGGGAGCGGGAGTGCAACCTACAATGAGCAGTTCTTC

abundance: -
d_gene: -
v_gene: TRBV7-9
j_gene: TRBJ2-5
CDR3aa: CASSPDLVGTQYF
CDR3nt: TGTGCCAGCAGCCCAGACTTGGTCGGGACCCAGTACTTC

abundance: -
d_gene: TRBD1
v_gene: TRBV30
j_gene: TRBJ2-7
CDR3aa: CAWTLSGTGRYEQYF
CDR3nt: TGTGCCTGGACACTATCCGGGACAGGGAGGTACGAGCAGTACTTC

abundance: -
d_gene: TRBD1
v_gene: TRBV6-5
j_gene: TRBJ2-7
CDR3aa: CASSLKTGVNEQYF
CDR3nt: TGTGCCAGCAGTCTAAAGACAGGGGTGAACGAGCAGTACTTC

abundance: -
d_gene: -
v_gene: TRBV3-1/TRBV3-2
j_gene: TRBJ1-1
CDR3aa: CASSQRLGDLDTEAFF
CDR3nt: TGTGCCAGCAGCCAACGTTTAGGGGATTTGGACACTGAAGCTTTCTTT

abundance: -
d_gene: TRBD1
v_gene: TRBV27
j_gene: TRBJ1-5
CDR3aa: CASRRAGTENQPQHF
CDR3nt: TGTGCCAGCAGAAGGGCCGGGACAGAGAATCAGCCCCAGCATTTT

abundance: -
d_gene: -
v_gene: TRBV18
j_gene: TRBJ2-1
CDR3aa: CASSPPGRPSWSSYNEQFF
CDR3nt: TGTGCCAGCTCACCACCAGGTCGACCCAGTTGGAGCTCCTACAATGAGCAGTTCTTC

abundance: -
d_gene: TRBD1
v_gene: TRBV28
j_gene: TRBJ1-5
CDR3aa: CASSLPDRAGSQPQHF
CDR3nt: TGTGCCAGCAGTTTGCCAGACAGGGCTGGGAGTCAGCCCCAGCATTTT

abundance: -
d_gene: TRBD2
v_gene: TRBV18
j_gene: TRBJ2-3
CDR3aa: CASSPREDADTQYF
CDR3nt: TGTGCCAGCTCCCCGCGGGAGGACGCAGATACGCAGTATTTT

abundance: -
d_gene: -
v_gene: TRBV27
j_gene: TRBJ1-1
CDR3aa: CASSVRTANTEAFF
CDR3nt: TGTGCCAGCAGTGTCCGGACAGCTAACACTGAAGCTTTCTTT

abundance: once
d_gene: -
v_gene: TRBV15
j_gene: TRBJ1-5
CDR3aa: CATSMSVNQPQHF
CDR3nt: TGTGCCACCAGCATGTCAGTCAATCAGCCCCAGCATTTT

abundance: few
d_gene: TRBD1
v_gene: TRBV19
j_gene: TRBJ1-1
CDR3aa: CASSRGQGLMNTEAFF
CDR3nt: TGTGCCAGTAGTCGGGGACAGGGCCTCATGAACACTGAAGCTTTCTTT

abundance: -
d_gene: -
v_gene: TRBV19
j_gene: TRBJ2-5
CDR3aa: CASTPDTAHQETQYF
CDR3nt: TGTGCCAGTACCCCGGACACTGCCCACCAAGAGACCCAGTACTTC

abundance: -
d_gene: TRBD2
v_gene: TRBV14
j_gene: TRBJ2-5
CDR3aa: CASSQARDASGGIGWTQYF
CDR3nt: TGTGCCAGCAGCCAAGCCCGTGATGCTAGCGGGGGGATTGGGTGGACCCAGTACTTC

abundance: -
d_gene: TRBD2
v_gene: TRBV7-2
j_gene: TRBJ2-1
CDR3aa: CASSSKRGSYNEQFF
CDR3nt: TGTGCCAGCAGCTCAAAGCGGGGTTCCTACAATGAGCAGTTCTTC

abundance: few
d_gene: -
v_gene: TRBV11-2
j_gene: TRBJ1-6
CDR3aa: CASSSPTENYNSPLHF
CDR3nt: TGTGCCAGCAGCTCCCCGACAGAGAACTATAATTCACCCCTCCACTTT

abundance: -
d_gene: -
v_gene: TRBV5-1
j_gene: TRBJ2-7
CDR3aa: CASSRLGTTYEQYF
CDR3nt: TGCGCCAGCAGCCGCTTGGGGACAACCTACGAGCAGTACTTC

abundance: -
d_gene: -
v_gene: TRBV12-2
j_gene: TRBJ2-7
CDR3aa: CASRCTGLAASSYEQYF
CDR3nt: TGTGCAAGTCGCTGTACGGGACTAGCGGCTAGCTCCTACGAGCAGTACTTC

abundance: -
d_gene: -
v_gene: TRBV19
j_gene: TRBJ2-2
CDR3aa: CASSQDRRNTGELFF
CDR3nt: TGTGCCAGTAGTCAAGACAGGCGTAACACCGGGGAGCTGTTTTTT

abundance: -
d_gene: -
v_gene: TRBV19
j_gene: TRBJ1-6
CDR3aa: CASRTGLSPLHF
CDR3nt: TGTGCCAGTAGAACAGGGCTTTCACCCCTCCACTTT

abundance: -
d_gene: -
v_gene: TRBV24-1
j_gene: TRBJ2-1
CDR3aa: CATSDYRGGGYNEQFF
CDR3nt: TGTGCCACCAGTGATTACAGGGGGGGAGGCTACAATGAGCAGTTCTTC

abundance: -
d_gene: -
v_gene: TRBV28
j_gene: TRBJ2-5
CDR3aa: CASNPWGRMAVETQYF
CDR3nt: TGTGCCAGCAACCCCTGGGGGCGGATGGCTGTGGAGACCCAGTACTTC

abundance: -
d_gene: -
v_gene: TRBV5-6
j_gene: TRBJ2-7
CDR3aa: CASSLGVTSTYEQYF
CDR3nt: TGTGCCAGCAGCTTGGGTGTCACGTCTACCTACGAGCAGTACTTC

abundance: -
d_gene: -
v_gene: TRBV27
j_gene: TRBJ1-1
CDR3aa: CASSLSGSNTEAFF
CDR3nt: TGTGCCAGCAGTTTGTCAGGGTCGAACACTGAAGCTTTCTTT

abundance: -
d_gene: -
v_gene: TRBV11-3
j_gene: TRBJ1-1
CDR3aa: CASTPGPGNTEAFF
CDR3nt: TGTGCCAGCACCCCAGGGCCCGGCAACACTGAAGCTTTCTTT

abundance: few
d_gene: TRBD1
v_gene: TRBV3-1/TRBV3-2
j_gene: TRBJ2-2
CDR3aa: CASSQRGQEYFNTGELFF
CDR3nt: TGTGCCAGCAGCCAAAGGGGACAGGAGTATTTTAACACCGGGGAGCTGTTTTTT

abundance: -
d_gene: -
v_gene: TRBV7-2
j_gene: TRBJ2-7
CDR3aa: CASSSYKGRPGLQYF
CDR3nt: TGTGCCAGCAGCAGCTACAAAGGGAGGCCGGGCTTACAGTACTTC

abundance: -
d_gene: -
v_gene: TRBV29-1
j_gene: TRBJ1-1
CDR3aa: CSVERAGYTEAFF
CDR3nt: TGCAGCGTTGAACGGGCGGGGTACACTGAAGCTTTCTTT

abundance: -
d_gene: TRBD1
v_gene: TRBV2
j_gene: TRBJ2-2
CDR3aa: CASREGTGGTTGELFF
CDR3nt: TGTGCCAGCAGGGAGGGGACAGGGGGCACCACCGGGGAGCTGTTTTTT

abundance: -
d_gene: -
v_gene: TRBV25-1
j_gene: TRBJ1-1
CDR3aa: CASSERAGSLNTEAFF
CDR3nt: TGTGCCAGCAGTGAACGAGCAGGGTCCTTGAACACTGAAGCTTTCTTT

abundance: -
d_gene: -
v_gene: TRBV19
j_gene: TRBJ1-4
CDR3aa: CASSIRGSGKLFF
CDR3nt: TGTGCCAGTAGTATTCGGGGATCCGGGAAACTGTTTTTT

abundance: -
d_gene: -
v_gene: TRBV19
j_gene: TRBJ1-4
CDR3aa: CAISRTGNEKLFF
CDR3nt: TGTGCCATTTCCCGGACGGGAAATGAAAAACTGTTTTTT

abundance: -
d_gene: -
v_gene: TRBV2
j_gene: TRBJ1-6
CDR3aa: CASPASGLRGDSPLHF
CDR3nt: TGTGCCAGCCCGGCCTCCGGCCTCCGGGGGGATTCACCCCTCCACTTT

abundance: -
d_gene: TRBD2
v_gene: TRBV4-3
j_gene: TRBJ2-2
CDR3aa: CASSIRTSGTGELFF
CDR3nt: TGCGCCAGCAGCATCCGGACTAGCGGGACCGGGGAGCTGTTTTTT

abundance: -
d_gene: -
v_gene: TRBV25-1
j_gene: TRBJ2-7
CDR3aa: CASSKGGSYEQYF
CDR3nt: TGTGCCAGCTCCAAAGGCGGCAGCTACGAGCAGTACTTC

abundance: -
d_gene: -
v_gene: TRBV5-4
j_gene: TRBJ1-1
CDR3aa: CASSLQGLPEAFF
CDR3nt: TGTGCCAGCAGCTTACAGGGCTTACCTGAAGCTTTCTTT

abundance: few
d_gene: TRBD2
v_gene: TRBV6-2/TRBV6-3
j_gene: TRBJ2-4
CDR3aa: CASSSGTTKNIQYF
CDR3nt: TGTGCCAGCAGCTCCGGGACTACCAAAAACATTCAGTACTTC

abundance: few
d_gene: TRBD1
v_gene: TRBV9
j_gene: TRBJ1-6
CDR3aa: CASSPRQGNSPLHF
CDR3nt: TGTGCCAGCAGCCCTCGACAGGGAAATTCACCCCTCCACTTT

abundance: -
d_gene: TRBD2
v_gene: TRBV7-8
j_gene: TRBJ2-1
CDR3aa: CASSSGLAGSYNEQFF
CDR3nt: TGTGCCAGCAGCTCTGGACTAGCCGGCTCCTACAATGAGCAGTTCTTC

abundance: -
d_gene: -
v_gene: TRBV7-2
j_gene: TRBJ2-7
CDR3aa: CASSLGRGNGEQYF
CDR3nt: TGTGCCAGCAGCTTAGGTAGGGGTAACGGCGAGCAGTACTTC

abundance: -
d_gene: TRBD1
v_gene: TRBV19
j_gene: TRBJ2-5
CDR3aa: CASSIVGQGGQETQYF
CDR3nt: TGTGCCAGTAGTATAGTAGGACAGGGGGGTCAAGAGACCCAGTACTTC

abundance: -
d_gene: -
v_gene: TRBV9
j_gene: TRBJ1-1
CDR3aa: CASSGQRGNTEAFF
CDR3nt: TGTGCCAGCAGCGGTCAACGGGGGAACACTGAAGCTTTCTTT

abundance: -
d_gene: -
v_gene: TRBV3-1/TRBV3-2
j_gene: TRBJ1-5
CDR3aa: CASSQGQGNQPQHF
CDR3nt: TGTGCCAGCAGCCAAGGACAGGGCAATCAGCCCCAGCATTTT

abundance: -
d_gene: -
v_gene: TRBV24-1
j_gene: TRBJ2-3
CDR3aa: CATSDFNTDTQYF
CDR3nt: TGTGCCACCAGTGATTTTAACACAGATACGCAGTATTTT

abundance: -
d_gene: TRBD1
v_gene: TRBV3-1/TRBV3-2
j_gene: TRBJ1-1
CDR3aa: CASSQKTGPTEAFF
CDR3nt: TGTGCCAGCAGCCAAAAGACAGGGCCCACTGAAGCTTTCTTT

abundance: -
d_gene: TRBD2
v_gene: TRBV19
j_gene: TRBJ2-2
CDR3aa: CASSIRLAGVMNTGELFF
CDR3nt: TGTGCCAGTAGTATCAGGCTAGCGGGGGTCATGAACACCGGGGAGCTGTTTTTT

abundance: -
d_gene: -
v_gene: TRBV6-5
j_gene: TRBJ1-1
CDR3aa: CASSYSTQGNTEAFF
CDR3nt: TGTGCCAGCAGTTACTCGACTCAGGGGAACACTGAAGCTTTCTTT

abundance: -
d_gene: -
v_gene: TRBV1
j_gene: TRBJ2-7
CDR3aa: CTSSQDLQNAYEQYF
CDR3nt: TGCACCAGCAGCCAAGATTTACAGAACGCCTACGAGCAGTACTTC

abundance: -
d_gene: TRBD1
v_gene: TRBV6-6
j_gene: TRBJ2-7
CDR3aa: CASSHPLTGASYEQYF
CDR3nt: TGTGCCAGCAGCCACCCCCTGACAGGGGCTTCCTACGAGCAGTACTTC

abundance: -
d_gene: TRBD2
v_gene: TRBV28
j_gene: TRBJ2-3
CDR3aa: CASSSILSGGPIDTQYF
CDR3nt: TGTGCCAGCAGTTCCATACTATCGGGAGGGCCTATAGATACGCAGTATTTT

abundance: -
d_gene: -
v_gene: TRBV6-5
j_gene: TRBJ2-5
CDR3aa: CASSYSNGGLGDQYF
CDR3nt: TGTGCCAGCAGTTACTCGAACGGCGGCCTCGGGGACCAGTACTTC

abundance: once
d_gene: -
v_gene: TRBV27
j_gene: TRBJ2-2
CDR3aa: CASSPSGHYTGELFF
CDR3nt: TGTGCCAGCAGTCCTTCGGGACACTACACCGGGGAGCTGTTTTTT

abundance: -
d_gene: -
v_gene: TRBV27
j_gene: TRBJ2-2
CDR3aa: CASSWKRTGELFF
CDR3nt: TGTGCCAGCAGTTGGAAGCGAACCGGGGAGCTGTTTTTT

abundance: -
d_gene: -
v_gene: TRBV29-1
j_gene: TRBJ2-3
CDR3aa: CSVRPGVTDTQYF
CDR3nt: TGCAGCGTGCGACCAGGGGTCACAGATACGCAGTATTTT

abundance: -
d_gene: -
v_gene: TRBV7-2
j_gene: TRBJ2-1
CDR3aa: CASSLGRTTGYGEQFF
CDR3nt: TGTGCCAGCAGCTTGGGGAGGACGACCGGCTACGGTGAGCAGTTCTTC

abundance: -
d_gene: TRBD1
v_gene: TRBV18
j_gene: TRBJ2-1
CDR3aa: CASSPEIGTVGNEQFF
CDR3nt: TGTGCCAGCTCTCCCGAGATAGGGACAGTCGGCAATGAGCAGTTCTTC

abundance: once
d_gene: -
v_gene: TRBV12-3/TRBV12-4
j_gene: TRBJ1-2
CDR3aa: CASSPDSYGYTF
CDR3nt: TGTGCCAGCAGCCCTGACTCTTATGGCTACACCTTC

abundance: -
d_gene: -
v_gene: TRBV12-5
j_gene: TRBJ1-4
CDR3aa: CASARRSEKLFF
CDR3nt: TGTGCTAGTGCCCGTAGATCTGAAAAACTGTTTTTT